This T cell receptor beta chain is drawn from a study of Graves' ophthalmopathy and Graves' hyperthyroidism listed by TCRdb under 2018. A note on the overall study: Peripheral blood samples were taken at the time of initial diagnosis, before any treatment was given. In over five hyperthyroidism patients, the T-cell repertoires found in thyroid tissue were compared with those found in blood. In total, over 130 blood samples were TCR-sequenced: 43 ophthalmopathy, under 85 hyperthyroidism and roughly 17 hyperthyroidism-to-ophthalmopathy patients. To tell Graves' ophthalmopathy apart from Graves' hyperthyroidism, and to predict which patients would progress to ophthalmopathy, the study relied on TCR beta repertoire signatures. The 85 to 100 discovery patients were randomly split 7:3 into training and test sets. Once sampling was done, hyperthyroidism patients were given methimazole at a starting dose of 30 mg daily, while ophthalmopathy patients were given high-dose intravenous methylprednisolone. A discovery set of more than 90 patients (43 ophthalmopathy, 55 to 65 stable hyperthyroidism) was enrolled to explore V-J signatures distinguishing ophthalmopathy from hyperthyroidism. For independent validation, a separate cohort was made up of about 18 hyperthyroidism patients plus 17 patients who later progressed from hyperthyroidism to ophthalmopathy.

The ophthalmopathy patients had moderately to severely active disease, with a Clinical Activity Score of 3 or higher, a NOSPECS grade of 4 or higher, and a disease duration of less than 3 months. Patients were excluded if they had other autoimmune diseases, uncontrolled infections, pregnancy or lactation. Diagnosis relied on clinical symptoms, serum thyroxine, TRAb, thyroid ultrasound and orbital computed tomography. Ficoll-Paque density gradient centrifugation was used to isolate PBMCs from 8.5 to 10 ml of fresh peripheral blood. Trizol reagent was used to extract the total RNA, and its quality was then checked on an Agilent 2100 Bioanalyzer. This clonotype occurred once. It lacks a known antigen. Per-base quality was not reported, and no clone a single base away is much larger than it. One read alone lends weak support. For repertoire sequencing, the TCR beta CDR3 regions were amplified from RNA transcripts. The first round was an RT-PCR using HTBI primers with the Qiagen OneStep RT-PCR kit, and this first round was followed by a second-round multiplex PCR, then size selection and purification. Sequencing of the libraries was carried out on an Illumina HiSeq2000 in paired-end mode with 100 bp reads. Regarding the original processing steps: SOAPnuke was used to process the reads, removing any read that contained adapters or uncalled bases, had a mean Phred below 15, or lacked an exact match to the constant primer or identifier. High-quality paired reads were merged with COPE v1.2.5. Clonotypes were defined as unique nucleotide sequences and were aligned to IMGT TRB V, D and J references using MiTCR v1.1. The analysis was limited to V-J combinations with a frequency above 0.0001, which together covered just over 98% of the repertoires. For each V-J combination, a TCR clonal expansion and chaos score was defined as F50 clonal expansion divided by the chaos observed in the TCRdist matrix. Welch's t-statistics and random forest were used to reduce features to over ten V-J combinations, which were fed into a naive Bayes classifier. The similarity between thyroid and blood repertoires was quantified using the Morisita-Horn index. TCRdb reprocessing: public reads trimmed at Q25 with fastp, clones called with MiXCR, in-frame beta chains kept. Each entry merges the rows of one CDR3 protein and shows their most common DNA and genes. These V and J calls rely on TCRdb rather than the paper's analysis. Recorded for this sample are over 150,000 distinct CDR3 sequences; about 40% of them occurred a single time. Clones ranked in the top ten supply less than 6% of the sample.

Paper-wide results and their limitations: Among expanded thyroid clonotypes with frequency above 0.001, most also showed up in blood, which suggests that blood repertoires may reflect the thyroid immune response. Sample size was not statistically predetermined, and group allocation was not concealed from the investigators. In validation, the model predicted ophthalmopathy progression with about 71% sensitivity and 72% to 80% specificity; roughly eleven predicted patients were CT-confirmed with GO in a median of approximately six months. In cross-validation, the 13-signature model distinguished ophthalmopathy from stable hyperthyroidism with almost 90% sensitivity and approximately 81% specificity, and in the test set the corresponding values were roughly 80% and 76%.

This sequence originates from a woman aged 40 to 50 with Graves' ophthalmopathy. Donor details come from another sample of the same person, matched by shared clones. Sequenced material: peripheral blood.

The CDR3 corresponds to CASSLDSGIGSNQPQHF. Read as DNA, the sequence is TGTGCCAGCAGTTTAGACTCAGGGATTGGTAGCAATCAGCCCCAGCATTTT. This sequence uses TRBV28 and TRBJ1-5; the D region possibly corresponds to TRBD1 (5 bases align). The germline V gene sets CDR1 to MDHEN and CDR2 to SYDVKM. V drops 2 bases and J drops 0 bases, leaving 14 bases in between. The CDR3 covers 17 residues, taking in both the cysteine and the phenylalanine. The DNA shown is the 51-base CDR3, in frame from base 1.